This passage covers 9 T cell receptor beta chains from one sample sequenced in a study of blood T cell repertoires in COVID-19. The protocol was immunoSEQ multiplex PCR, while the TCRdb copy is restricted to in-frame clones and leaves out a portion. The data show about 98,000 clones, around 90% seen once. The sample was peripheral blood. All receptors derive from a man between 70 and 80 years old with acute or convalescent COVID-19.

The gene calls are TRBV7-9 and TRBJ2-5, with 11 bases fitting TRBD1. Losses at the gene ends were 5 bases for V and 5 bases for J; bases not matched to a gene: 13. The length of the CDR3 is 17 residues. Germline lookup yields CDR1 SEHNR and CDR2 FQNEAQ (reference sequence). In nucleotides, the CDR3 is TGTGCCAGCAGCCACCCTCCGGGACAGGGGGTGCGGGAGACCCAGTACTTC. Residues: CASSHPPGQGVRETQYF.

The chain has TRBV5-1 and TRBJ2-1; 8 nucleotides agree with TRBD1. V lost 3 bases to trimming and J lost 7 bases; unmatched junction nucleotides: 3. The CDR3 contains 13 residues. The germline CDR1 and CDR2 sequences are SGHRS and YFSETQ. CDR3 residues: CASSWTGTNEQFF. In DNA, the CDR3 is TGCGCCAGCAGCTGGACAGGGACGAATGAGCAGTTCTTC.

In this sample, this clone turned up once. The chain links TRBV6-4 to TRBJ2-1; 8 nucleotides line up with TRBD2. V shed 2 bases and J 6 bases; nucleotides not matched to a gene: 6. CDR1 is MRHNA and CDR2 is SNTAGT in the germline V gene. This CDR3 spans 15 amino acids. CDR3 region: CASSDVAGGRNEQFF. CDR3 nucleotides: TGTGCCAGCAGTGACGTGGCGGGGGGTCGCAATGAGCAGTTCTTC.

The CDR3 coding sequence is TGTGCCAGCAGCCGGGACAGAACCTACGAGCAGTACTTC. Translated: CASSRDRTYEQYF. The chain joins TRBV5-6 to TRBJ2-7; 7 nucleotides agree with TRBD1. Germline values: CDR1 SGHDT, CDR2 YYEEEE. With 4 bases clipped from V and 2 bases from J, the junction kept 3 bases outside the gene matches. This CDR3 has 13 amino acids. Combining the CDR3 with reference TRBV5-6 and TRBJ2-7 gives the whole variable domain DAGVTQSPTHLIKTRGQQVTLRCSPKSGHDTVSWYQQALGQGPQFIFQYYEEEERQRGNFPDRFSGHQFPNYSSELNVNALLLGDSALYLCASSRDRTYEQYFGPGTRLTVT.

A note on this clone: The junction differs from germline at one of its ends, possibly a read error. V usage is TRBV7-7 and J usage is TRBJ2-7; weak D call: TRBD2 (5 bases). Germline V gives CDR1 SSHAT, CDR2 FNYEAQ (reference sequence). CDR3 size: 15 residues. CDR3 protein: CASSPSRGPNYEQYF. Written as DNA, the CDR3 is TGTGCTAGCAGCCCAAGTCGGGGTCCGAACTACGAGCAGTACTTC.

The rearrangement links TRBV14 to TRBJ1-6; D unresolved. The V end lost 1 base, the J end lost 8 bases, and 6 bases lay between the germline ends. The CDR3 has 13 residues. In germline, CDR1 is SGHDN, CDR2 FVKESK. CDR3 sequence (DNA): TGTGCCAGCAGCCAAGTCATGTATTCACCCCTCCACTTT. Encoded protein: CASSQVMYSPLHF. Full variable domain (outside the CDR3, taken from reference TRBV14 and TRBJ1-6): EAGVTQFPSHSVIEKGQTVTLRCDPISGHDNLYWYRRVMGKEIKFLLHFVKESKQDESGMPNNRFLAERTGGTYSTLKVQPAELEDSGVYFCASSQVMYSPLHFGNGTRLTVT.

In DNA form, the CDR3 reads TGTGCCAGCAGTTACTCGGGAACAGGAGATCAAGAGACCCAGTACTTC. Translation: CASSYSGTGDQETQYF. The chain has TRBV6-6 and TRBJ2-5, with D possibly matching TRBD1 (5 bases). The V end lost 0 bases, the J end lost 2 bases, and 13 bases lay between the germline ends. This CDR3 has 16 residues. Germline V gene sequence: CDR1 MNHNY, CDR2 SVGAGI (reference sequence).

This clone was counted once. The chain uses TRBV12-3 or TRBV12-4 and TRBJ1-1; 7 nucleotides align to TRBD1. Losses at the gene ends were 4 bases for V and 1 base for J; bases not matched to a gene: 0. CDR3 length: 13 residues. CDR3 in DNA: TGTGCCAGCAGTTCAGGGGGGAACACTGAAGCTTTCTTT. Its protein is CASSSGGNTEAFF.

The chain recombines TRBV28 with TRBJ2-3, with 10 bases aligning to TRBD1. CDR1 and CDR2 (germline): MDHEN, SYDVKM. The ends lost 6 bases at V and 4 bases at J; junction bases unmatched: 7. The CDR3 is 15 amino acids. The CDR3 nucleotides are TGTGCCAGCAGCGGGGACAGGGGTGGGGCAGATACGCAGTATTTT. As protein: CASSGDRGGADTQYF.